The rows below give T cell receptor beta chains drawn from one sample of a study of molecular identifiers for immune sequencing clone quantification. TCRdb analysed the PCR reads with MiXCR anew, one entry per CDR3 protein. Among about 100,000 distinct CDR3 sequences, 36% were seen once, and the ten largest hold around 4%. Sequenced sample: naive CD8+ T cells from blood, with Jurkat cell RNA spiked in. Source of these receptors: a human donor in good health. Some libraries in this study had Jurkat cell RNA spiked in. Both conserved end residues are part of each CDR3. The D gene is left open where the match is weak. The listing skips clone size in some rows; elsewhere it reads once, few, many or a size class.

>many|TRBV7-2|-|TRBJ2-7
CASSLTGPYYEQYF
TGTGCCAGCAGCTTAACCGGGCCCTACTACGAGCAGTACTTC
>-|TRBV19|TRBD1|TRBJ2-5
CASSLGQAQETQYF
TGTGCCAGTAGTTTGGGACAGGCCCAAGAGACCCAGTACTTC
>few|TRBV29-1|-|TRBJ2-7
CSAGFGTYEQYF
TGCAGCGCCGGTTTCGGGACCTACGAGCAGTACTTC
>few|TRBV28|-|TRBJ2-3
CASSPRGPDTQYF
TGTGCCAGCAGCCCCCGGGGCCCAGATACGCAGTATTTT
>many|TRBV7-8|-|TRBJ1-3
CASSYERDSGNTIYF
TGTGCCAGCAGCTATGAACGGGACTCTGGAAACACCATATATTTT
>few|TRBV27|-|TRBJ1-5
CASSLGYGSPQHF
TGTGCCAGCAGTTTAGGGTATGGCTCCCCCCAGCATTTT
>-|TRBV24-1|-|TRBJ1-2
CATSDLDTYGYTF
TGTGCCACCAGTGACCTCGACACATATGGCTACACCTTC
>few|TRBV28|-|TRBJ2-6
CASRGARSGANVLTF
TGTGCCAGCAGGGGGGCCCGCTCTGGGGCCAACGTCCTGACTTTC
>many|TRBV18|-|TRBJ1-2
CASSPDYYGYTF
TGTGCCAGCTCACCAGACTACTATGGCTACACCTTC
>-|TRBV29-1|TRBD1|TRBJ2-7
CSVEEQGRGREQCF
TGCAGCGTTGAAGAGCAGGGCAGGGGGCGCGAGCAGTGCTTC
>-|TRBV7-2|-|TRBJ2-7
CASSPSTGSYEQYF
TGTGCCAGCAGCCCCTCGACGGGATCCTACGAGCAGTACTTC
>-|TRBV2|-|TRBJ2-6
CASRAAASPSGATVLTF
TGTGCCAGCAGGGCAGCGGCTAGCCCCTCTGGGGCCACCGTCCTGACTTTC
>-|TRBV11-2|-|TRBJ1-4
CASRVNRGGRDEKLFF
TGTGCCAGCAGAGTAAATCGTGGGGGAAGGGATGAAAAACTGTTTTTT
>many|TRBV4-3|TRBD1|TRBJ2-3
CASSQDRGASTDTQYF
TGCGCCAGCAGCCAGGACAGGGGCGCTAGCACAGATACGCAGTATTTT
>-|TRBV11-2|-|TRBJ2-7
CAGRSDGYEQYF
TGTGCCGGCAGGTCAGACGGGTACGAGCAGTACTTC
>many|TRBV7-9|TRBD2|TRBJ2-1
CASSRLLAGGPGEQFF
TGTGCCAGCAGCCGACTCCTAGCGGGAGGGCCCGGTGAGCAGTTCTTC
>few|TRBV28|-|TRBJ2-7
CASSFNGAYEQYF
TGTGCCAGCAGTTTCAACGGAGCCTACGAGCAGTACTTC
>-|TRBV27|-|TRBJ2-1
CATGAACNEQFF
TGTGCCACCGGAGCGGCCTGCAATGAGCAGTTCTTC